Below are 27 T cell receptor beta chains sequenced from a single sample in a study of blood T cells in healthy people across ages (dated by TCRdb to the mid-2010s). The method was 5' RACE. Sequenced using an Illumina HiSeq 2500. The second PCR ran for roughly 6 to 11 cycles and used a J-beta primer mix along with a sample-barcoded 5' primer. TCRdb reworked the public reads: Q25 trimming with fastp, MiXCR clone assembly, productive beta chains retained. Duplicate CDR3 protein sequences are folded into a single record with the most common DNA and genes. Here the sample has under 750,000 distinct CDR3 sequences; roughly 43% occur a single time. Of the sample, around 25% is held by the ten largest clones. What was sequenced was blood. The receptor set was obtained from a man older than 75 in good health.

This clonotype was seen many times. V gene TRBV6-6 combines with J gene TRBJ1-2, with D perhaps matching TRBD1 (5 bases). Germline V gene lookup returns CDR1 MNHNY and CDR2 SVGAGI (reference sequence). The V end lost 7 bases, the J end lost 7 bases, and 25 bases lay between the germline ends. This CDR3 contains 16 residues. This chain's CDR3 is CASTLRSAGQLPGYTF. CDR3 in DNA: TGTGCCAGCACCCTACGCTCCGCAGGGCAGCTCCCTGGCTACACCTTC.

To note about this clonotype: Given a much more abundant clone one base away, this may be a read error. The chain joins TRBV5-1 to TRBJ2-1, with D maybe TRBD1 (5 bases). Germline loops: CDR1 SGHRS, CDR2 YFSETQ. This CDR3 has 15 amino acids. CDR3 nucleotide sequence: TGCGTCAGCAGCCTAGATAGGGGCTCCTACAATGAGCAGTTCTTC. This sequence encodes CVSSLDRGSYNEQFF.

Worth noting for this clonotype: A junction end diverges from the germline sequence, so it may reflect a read error. The V gene is TRBV4-1, the J gene TRBJ2-2; D gene ambiguous. The CDR3 is 13 amino acids. CDR1 and CDR2 (germline): MGHRA, YSYEKL. CDR3 nucleotide sequence: TGCGCCAGTAGCCAATGGGGTACCGGGGAGCTGTTTTTT. Translation gives CASSQWGTGELFF.

For the CDR3, the DNA is TGTGCCAGCAGGAGGGGGGGGACGGACTCCTACGAGCAGTACTTC. Translated, it gives CASRRGGTDSYEQYF. The V gene is TRBV28, the J gene TRBJ2-7, with D possibly matching TRBD2 (7 bases). V dropped 6 bases and J dropped 0 bases, with 15 bases sitting between them. From germline, CDR1 is MDHEN and CDR2 SYDVKM. This CDR3 is 15 amino acids long.

The J gene is TRBJ2-7, the V gene TRBV7-2; D remains unclear. Trimming pared 5 bases from V and 4 bases from J, leaving 15 bases between. Per germline, CDR1 SGHTA and CDR2 FQGNSA. This CDR3 is 14 amino acids long. Here the CDR3 reads CASSPILSTYEQYF. The CDR3 DNA reads TGTGCCAGCAGCCCTATCCTTTCTACTTACGAGCAGTACTTC.

The chain uses TRBV18 and TRBJ1-1, with D possibly being TRBD1 (6 bases). Trimming pared 3 bases from V and 3 bases from J, leaving 11 bases between. Germline CDR1 and CDR2: KGHSH and LQKENI. This CDR3 is 14 amino acids long. Written as DNA, the CDR3 is TGTGCCAGCTCACCGATACAGGGTGACACTGAAGCTTTCTTT. Translated: CASSPIQGDTEAFF.

The chain employs TRBV9 and TRBJ2-1; D possibly corresponds to TRBD1 (5 bases). The CDR3 runs 13 residues. The V end lost 7 bases, the J end lost 4 bases, and 12 bases lay between the germline ends. Germline-derived CDR1 and CDR2 are SGDLS and YYNGEE. DNA of the CDR3: TGTGCCAGCGGACAACCTCGATACAATGAGCAGTTCTTC. Encoded protein: CASGQPRYNEQFF.

V is TRBV7-2 and J is TRBJ2-2, with 7 nucleotides matching TRBD1. Germline V gives CDR1 SGHTA, CDR2 FQGNSA. The CDR3 runs 20 residues. V shed 2 bases, J shed 2 bases, and the junction held 17 bases outside the gene matches. CDR3 region: CASSLISGTAQKPNTGELFF. The CDR3 nucleotides are TGTGCCAGCAGCTTAATTTCCGGGACAGCCCAAAAACCTAACACCGGGGAGCTGTTTTTT.

The CDR3 sequence: CASSWGGQLYEQYF. As DNA, the CDR3 is TGTGCCAGCAGCTGGGGTGGACAACTCTACGAGCAGTACTTC. V usage is TRBV7-2 and J usage is TRBJ2-7; possible D gene TRBD1, 5 bases. V lost 4 bases and J lost 3, with 13 bases in between. The germline CDR1 and CDR2 sequences are SGHTA and FQGNSA. The CDR3 has 14 amino acids.

The chain combines TRBV30 with TRBJ2-7; 7 bases are a match to TRBD1. The germline gives CDR1 GTSNPN, CDR2 SVGIG (reference sequence). The CDR3 has 12 residues. The V segment lost 3 bases and the J segment 3 bases; nucleotides outside the gene matches: 2. This CDR3 is CAWRSGGYEQYF. DNA of the CDR3: TGTGCCTGGAGGTCAGGGGGCTACGAGCAGTACTTC.

V usage is TRBV7-3 and J usage is TRBJ2-2, with D maybe TRBD1 (5 bases). Looked up from germline, CDR1 is SGHTA and CDR2 is FQGTGA. V was cut by 5 bases and J by 4 bases, with 11 bases left in between. The CDR3 consists of 14 residues. In DNA form, the CDR3 reads TGTGCCAGCAGCCCCCAAGGGGTCACCGGGGAGCTGTTTTTT. Protein product: CASSPQGVTGELFF.

The table lists this clonotype with a few counts. This sequence joins TRBV4-3 and TRBJ2-3; TRBD2 matches 10 bases. There are 21 residues in the CDR3. CDR1 LGHNA and CDR2 YSLEER come from the germline V gene. V trimming: 0 bases; J trimming: 1 base; junction bases outside the gene matches: 16. The CDR3 reads CASSQDFLAGVVGRGTDTQYF. The DNA of the CDR3 is TGCGCCAGCAGCCAAGATTTCCTAGCGGGAGTTGTCGGGCGTGGCACAGATACGCAGTATTTT.

This clonotype was recorded a few times. This chain uses TRBV20-1 with TRBJ2-5; 8 nucleotides align to TRBD1. The V segment lost 7 bases and the J segment 1 base; nucleotides outside the gene matches: 5. This CDR3 has 13 amino acids. Germline loops: CDR1 DFQATT, CDR2 SNEGSKA (reference sequence). CDR3: CSDLDRAQETQYF. CDR3 coding DNA: TGCAGTGACCTGGACAGGGCCCAAGAGACCCAGTACTTC.

The chain links TRBV28 to TRBJ2-1; no reliable D call. Germline CDR1 reads MDHEN; CDR2 reads SYDVKM. Trimming left V 6 bases short and J 9 bases short, with 9 bases between. The CDR3 is 11 residues long. As DNA, the CDR3 is TGTGCCAGCAGGCAAGTCTCTGAGCAGTTCTTC. This translates into CASRQVSEQFF.

This rearrangement joins TRBV6-1 to TRBJ2-3; maybe TRBD2 (7 bases). V was trimmed by 9 bases and J by 0 bases, leaving 22 bases between them. CDR1 and CDR2 (germline): MNHNS, SASEGT. The CDR3 consists of 17 residues. CDR3 region: CARHPGASGNSTDTQYF. CDR3 DNA: TGTGCCAGACACCCGGGGGCTAGCGGAAATAGCACAGATACGCAGTATTTT.

This clonotype has a count of ten or more. The CDR3 is CASSYATGVEEKLFF. The CDR3 bases are TGTGCCAGCAGTTACGCGACAGGAGTAGAGGAAAAACTGTTTTTT. The rearrangement links TRBV6-5 to TRBJ1-4; tentatively, D is TRBD1 (6 bases). V was cut by 2 bases and J by 8 bases, with 15 bases left in between. The CDR3 totals 15 residues. The germline gives CDR1 MNHEY, CDR2 SVGAGI.

The V and J genes are TRBV5-1 and TRBJ1-2; tentative D call: TRBD1 (5 bases). Germline V gives CDR1 SGHRS, CDR2 YFSETQ. V dropped 0 bases and J dropped 9 bases, with 21 bases sitting between them. The CDR3 consists of 16 residues. This CDR3 reads CASSLASVGTAARYTF. CDR3 DNA sequence: TGCGCCAGCAGCTTGGCGTCGGTGGGGACGGCAGCTCGCTACACCTTC.

This chain connects TRBV12-3 or TRBV12-4 to TRBJ1-4, with TRBD1 matching 7 bases. Trimming took 5 bases from V and 4 from J; bases not matched to a gene: 10. CDR3 length equals 16 residues. CDR3 sequence: CASSLGMGTVNEKLFF. The CDR3 region has the DNA TGTGCCAGCAGTCTTGGTATGGGGACAGTTAATGAAAAACTGTTTTTT.

The chain links TRBV5-6 to TRBJ2-4; 10 nucleotides line up with TRBD1. The junction had 10 bases not matched to a gene; V was cut back by 3 bases and J by 13 bases. Germline V gene lookup returns CDR1 SGHDT and CDR2 YYEEEE. This CDR3 contains 14 residues. In DNA form, the CDR3 reads TGTGCCAGCAGCTCCGACAGGGGGCTGGGGGAGCAGTACTTC. Amino acids: CASSSDRGLGEQYF. The variable domain in full, with the rest retrieved from reference TRBV5-6 and TRBJ2-4, is DAGVTQSPTHLIKTRGQQVTLRCSPKSGHDTVSWYQQALGQGPQFIFQYYEEEERQRGNFPDRFSGHQFPNYSSELNVNALLLGDSALYLCASSSDRGLGEQYFGAGTRLSVL.

This chain uses TRBV5-5 with TRBJ2-1; 8 bases are a match to TRBD1. This CDR3 spans 13 amino acids. Germline values: CDR1 SGHKS, CDR2 YYEKEE (reference sequence). After removal of 3 bases from V and 9 bases from J, the junction contained 5 bases not matched to a gene. The CDR3 protein is CASSYHDRGEQFF. The DNA for the CDR3 is TGTGCCAGCAGCTACCACGACAGGGGTGAGCAGTTCTTC. Complete variable domain (other parts from reference TRBV5-5 and TRBJ2-1): DAGVTQSPTHLIKTRGQQVTLRCSPISGHKSVSWYQQVLGQGPQFIFQYYEKEERGRGNFPDRFSARQFPNYSSELNVNALLLGDSALYLCASSYHDRGEQFFGPGTRLTVL.

This clonotype was seen a handful of times. This chain links TRBV3-1 with TRBJ2-3; D perhaps matches TRBD1 (6 bases). Germline values: CDR1 LGHDT, CDR2 YNNKEL (reference sequence). V gave up 0 bases and J gave up 4 bases, with 14 bases separating them. The CDR3 runs 16 residues. In DNA form, the CDR3 reads TGTGCCAGCAGCCAAGATGGACAGCTTTCAGCAGATACGCAGTATTTT. Translated: CASSQDGQLSADTQYF.

This clonotype was observed once. The chain couples TRBV2 to TRBJ2-1; 9 positions match TRBD1. In germline, CDR1 is SNHLY, CDR2 FYNNEI. The CDR3 is made up of 15 amino acids. The ends lost 3 bases at V and 4 bases at J; junction bases unmatched: 4. The CDR3 DNA reads as TGTGCCAGCAGTGAGGGACAGGGACGATACAATGAGCAGTTCTTC. It is translated as CASSEGQGRYNEQFF.

DNA of the CDR3: TGTGCCAGCTCCCCTCCTTCTGGCCAAGCGGGCGATGAGCAGTTCTTC. Its translation is CASSPPSGQAGDEQFF. The chain has TRBV18 and TRBJ2-1; tentative D call: TRBD2 (6 bases). Germline-derived CDR1 and CDR2 are KGHSH and LQKENI. With 6 bases removed from V and 8 bases from J, the gap between germline ends came to 23 bases. The CDR3 contains 16 residues. Variable domain in full (rest from reference TRBV18 and TRBJ2-1): NAGVMQNPRHLVRRRGQEARLRCSPMKGHSHVYWYRQLPEEGLKFMVYLQKENIIDESGMPKERFSAEFPKEGPSILRIQQVVRGDSAAYFCASSPPSGQAGDEQFFGPGTRLTVL.

This chain links TRBV20-1 with TRBJ2-1; a weak D match, TRBD2 (6 bases). Trimming removed 2 bases from V and 10 bases from J, with 21 bases in between. This CDR3 has 15 residues. Germline loops: CDR1 DFQATT, CDR2 SNEGSKA (reference sequence). The CDR3 nucleotides are TGCAGTGCTAGACACGGGTTCGGGGGTCTCTACGAGCAGTTCTTC. Protein product: CSARHGFGGLYEQFF.

The chain carries TRBV6-2 or TRBV6-3 and TRBJ1-4; D gene ambiguous. Germline CDR1 is MNHEY and CDR2 is SVGEGT. The CDR3 covers 14 residues. The germline V and J ends were trimmed by 3 bases and 8 bases, with 13 bases remaining between them. The CDR3 is CASSYQKRREKLFF. CDR3 nucleotides: TGTGCCAGCAGTTATCAGAAGCGGAGAGAAAAACTGTTTTTT.

V and J are TRBV6-2 or TRBV6-3 and TRBJ2-1; 12 positions agree with TRBD2. The germline V gene has CDR1 MNHEY and CDR2 SVGEGT. Trimming took 5 bases from V and 4 from J; bases not matched to a gene: 9. The length of the CDR3 is 17 residues. The DNA of the CDR3 is TGTGCCAGCAGTCCACAACTAGCGGGAGGTTCTTACAATGAGCAGTTCTTC. This encodes CASSPQLAGGSYNEQFF.

CDR3 amino acids: CASSQRSYNEQFF. CDR3 bases: TGCGCCAGCTCACAGCGCTCCTACAATGAGCAGTTCTTC. V and J are TRBV5-1 and TRBJ2-1; D remains ambiguous. The CDR3 consists of 13 residues. Germline V CDR1 and CDR2: SGHRS, YFSETQ. Trimming left V 7 bases short and J 0 bases short, with 8 bases between.